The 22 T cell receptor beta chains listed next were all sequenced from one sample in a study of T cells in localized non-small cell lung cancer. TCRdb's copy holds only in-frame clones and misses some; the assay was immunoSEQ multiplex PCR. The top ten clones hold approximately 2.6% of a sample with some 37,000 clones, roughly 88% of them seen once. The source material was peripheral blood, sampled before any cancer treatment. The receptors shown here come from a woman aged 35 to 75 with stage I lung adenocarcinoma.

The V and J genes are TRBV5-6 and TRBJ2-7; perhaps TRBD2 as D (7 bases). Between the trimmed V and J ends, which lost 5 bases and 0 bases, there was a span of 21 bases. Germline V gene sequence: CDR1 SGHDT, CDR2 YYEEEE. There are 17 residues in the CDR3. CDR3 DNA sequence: TGTGCCAGCAGACCGTCAGTACGGGCGGGGGCCTCCTACGAGCAGTACTTC. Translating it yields CASRPSVRAGASYEQYF. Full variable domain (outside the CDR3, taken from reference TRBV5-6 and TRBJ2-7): DAGVTQSPTHLIKTRGQQVTLRCSPKSGHDTVSWYQQALGQGPQFIFQYYEEEERQRGNFPDRFSGHQFPNYSSELNVNALLLGDSALYLCASRPSVRAGASYEQYFGPGTRLTVT.

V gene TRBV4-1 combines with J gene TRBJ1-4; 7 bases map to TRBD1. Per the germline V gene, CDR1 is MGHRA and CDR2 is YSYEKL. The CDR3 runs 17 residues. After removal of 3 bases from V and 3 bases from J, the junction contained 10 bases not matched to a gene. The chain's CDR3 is CASSQSGQPVANEKLFF. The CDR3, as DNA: TGCGCCAGCAGCCAGTCGGGACAGCCCGTGGCTAATGAAAAACTGTTTTTT.

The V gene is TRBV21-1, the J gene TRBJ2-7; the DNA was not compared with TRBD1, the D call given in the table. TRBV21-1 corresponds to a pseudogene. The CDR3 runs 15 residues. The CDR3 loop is CASSKVQVWAYEQYF. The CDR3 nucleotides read TGTGCCAGCAGCAAAGTCCAGGTATGGGCCTACGAGCAGTACTTC.

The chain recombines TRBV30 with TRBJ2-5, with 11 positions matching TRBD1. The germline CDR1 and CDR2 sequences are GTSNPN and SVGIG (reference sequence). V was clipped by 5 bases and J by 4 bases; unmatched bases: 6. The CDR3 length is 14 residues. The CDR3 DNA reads TGTGCCTGGGTTCCGGACAGGGGGCGAGAGACCCAGTACTTC. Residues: CAWVPDRGRETQYF.

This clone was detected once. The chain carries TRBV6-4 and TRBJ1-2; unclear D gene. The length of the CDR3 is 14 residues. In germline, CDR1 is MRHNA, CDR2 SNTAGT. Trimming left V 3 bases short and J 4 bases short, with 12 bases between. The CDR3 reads CASSDGPVGYGYTF. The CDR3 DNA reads TGTGCCAGCAGTGATGGGCCTGTGGGCTATGGCTACACCTTC.

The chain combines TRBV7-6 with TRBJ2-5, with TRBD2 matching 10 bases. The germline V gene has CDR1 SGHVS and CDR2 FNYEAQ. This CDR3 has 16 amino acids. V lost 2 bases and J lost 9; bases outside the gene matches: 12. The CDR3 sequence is CASSLSNGLAGVPQYF. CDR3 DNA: TGTGCCAGCAGCTTATCGAACGGGCTAGCGGGAGTTCCCCAGTACTTC. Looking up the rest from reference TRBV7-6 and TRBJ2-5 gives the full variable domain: GAGVSQSPRYKVTKRGQDVALRCDPISGHVSLYWYRQALGQGPEFLTYFNYEAQQDKSGLPNDRFSAERPEGSISTLTIQRTEQRDSAMYRCASSLSNGLAGVPQYFGPGTRLLVL.

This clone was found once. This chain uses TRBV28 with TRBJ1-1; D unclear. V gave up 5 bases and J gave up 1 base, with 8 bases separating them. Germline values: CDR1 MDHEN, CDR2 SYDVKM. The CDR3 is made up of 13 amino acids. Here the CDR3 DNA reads TGTGCCAGCAGTATGGGTGGGAACACTGAAGCTTTCTTT. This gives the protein CASSMGGNTEAFF. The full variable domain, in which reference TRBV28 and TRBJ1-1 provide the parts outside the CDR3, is DVKVTQSSRYLVKRTGEKVFLECVQDMDHENMFWYRQDPGLGLRLIYFSYDVKMKEKGDIPEGYSVSREKKERFSLILESASTNQTSMYLCASSMGGNTEAFFGQGTRLTVV.

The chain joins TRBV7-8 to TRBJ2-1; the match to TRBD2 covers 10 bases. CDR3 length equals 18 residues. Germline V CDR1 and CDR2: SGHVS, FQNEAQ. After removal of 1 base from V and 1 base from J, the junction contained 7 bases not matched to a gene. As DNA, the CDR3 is TGTGCCAGCAGCTTAGGTTATGGACTAGCGGCTTCCTACAATGAGCAGTTCTTC. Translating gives CASSLGYGLAASYNEQFF.

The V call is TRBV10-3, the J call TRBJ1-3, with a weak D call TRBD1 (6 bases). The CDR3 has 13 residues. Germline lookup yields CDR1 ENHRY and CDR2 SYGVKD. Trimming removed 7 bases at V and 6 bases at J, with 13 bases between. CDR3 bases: TGTGCCATCACCAAAGGGGGGATAAACACCATATATTTT. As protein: CAITKGGINTIYF.

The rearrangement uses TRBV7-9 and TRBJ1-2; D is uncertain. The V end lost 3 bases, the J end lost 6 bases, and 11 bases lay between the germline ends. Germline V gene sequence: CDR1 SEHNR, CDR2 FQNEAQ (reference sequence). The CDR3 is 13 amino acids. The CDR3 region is CASSFGRTNGYTF. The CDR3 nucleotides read TGTGCCAGCAGCTTTGGACGGACCAATGGCTACACCTTC.

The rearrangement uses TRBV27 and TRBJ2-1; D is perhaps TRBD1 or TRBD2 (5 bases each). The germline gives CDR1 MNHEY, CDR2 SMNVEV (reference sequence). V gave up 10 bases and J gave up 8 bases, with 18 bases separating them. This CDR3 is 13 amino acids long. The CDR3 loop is CATQSRGRDEQFF. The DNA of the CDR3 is TGTGCCACCCAATCCCGGGGCCGAGATGAGCAGTTCTTC.

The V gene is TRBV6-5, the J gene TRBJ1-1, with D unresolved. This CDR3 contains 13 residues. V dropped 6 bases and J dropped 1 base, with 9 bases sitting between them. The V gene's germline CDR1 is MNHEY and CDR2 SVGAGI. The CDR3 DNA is TGTGCCAGCAGCCACAAAGCGAACACTGAAGCTTTCTTT. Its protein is CASSHKANTEAFF.

CDR3 nucleotides: TGCACCAAATCGTGGTTGGATGAGCAGTTCTTC. The encoded protein is CTKSWLDEQFF. The V and J genes are TRBV29-1 and TRBJ2-1; D ambiguous. CDR1 SQVTM and CDR2 ANQGSEA come from the germline V gene. The CDR3 totals 11 residues.

CDR3 sequence (DNA): TGTGCCACCATGGACAGGGACAATGAGCAGTTCTTC. Translated: CATMDRDNEQFF. The rearrangement joins TRBV10-3 to TRBJ2-1; 8 nucleotides match TRBD1. The length of the CDR3 is 12 residues. Germline CDR1 is ENHRY and CDR2 is SYGVKD. The junction had 4 bases not matched to a gene; V was cut back by 10 bases and J by 5 bases.

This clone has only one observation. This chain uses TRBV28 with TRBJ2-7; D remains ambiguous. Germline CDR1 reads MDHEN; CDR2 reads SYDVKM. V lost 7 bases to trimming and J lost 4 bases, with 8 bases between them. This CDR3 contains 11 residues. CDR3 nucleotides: TGTGCCAGCAAGGGTCTTTACGAGCAGTACTTC. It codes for CASKGLYEQYF.

CDR3 loop: CSTRDYLQVQYF. The CDR3 nucleotides read TGCAGCACCCGGGACTACCTCCAGGTGCAGTACTTC. The rearrangement links TRBV29-1 to TRBJ2-7; TRBD2 matches 7 bases. Per the germline V gene, CDR1 is SQVTM and CDR2 is ANQGSEA. The CDR3 length is 12 residues. J lost 9 bases, V lost 8 bases, and 13 bases had no gene match.

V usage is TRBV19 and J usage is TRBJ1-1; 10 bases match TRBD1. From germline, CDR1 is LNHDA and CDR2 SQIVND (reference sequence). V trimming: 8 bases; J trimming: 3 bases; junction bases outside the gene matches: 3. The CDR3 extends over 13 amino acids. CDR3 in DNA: TGTGCCAGTTGGGACAGGGGAGACACTGAAGCTTTCTTT. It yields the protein CASWDRGDTEAFF.

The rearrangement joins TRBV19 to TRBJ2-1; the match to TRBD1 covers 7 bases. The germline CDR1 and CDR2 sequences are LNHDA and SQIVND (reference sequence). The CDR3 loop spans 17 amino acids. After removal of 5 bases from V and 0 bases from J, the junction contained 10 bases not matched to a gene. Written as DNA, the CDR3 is TGTGCCAGTAGTGCGTCGACAGGGCTGAGCTCCTACAATGAGCAGTTCTTC. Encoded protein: CASSASTGLSSYNEQFF.

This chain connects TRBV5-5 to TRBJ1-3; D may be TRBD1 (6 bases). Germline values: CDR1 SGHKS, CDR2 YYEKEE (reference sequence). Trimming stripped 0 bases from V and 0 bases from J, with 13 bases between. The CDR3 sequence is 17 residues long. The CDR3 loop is CASSLAWDTASGNTIYF. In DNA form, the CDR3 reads TGTGCCAGCAGCTTGGCTTGGGACACCGCCTCTGGAAACACCATATATTTT.

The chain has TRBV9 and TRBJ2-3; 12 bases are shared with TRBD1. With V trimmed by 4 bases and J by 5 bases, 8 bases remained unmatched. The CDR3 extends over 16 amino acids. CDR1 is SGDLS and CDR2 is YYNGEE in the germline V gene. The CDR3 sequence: CASSFTGTGGQDTQYF. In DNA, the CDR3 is TGTGCCAGCAGCTTCACCGGGACAGGGGGCCAAGATACGCAGTATTTT.

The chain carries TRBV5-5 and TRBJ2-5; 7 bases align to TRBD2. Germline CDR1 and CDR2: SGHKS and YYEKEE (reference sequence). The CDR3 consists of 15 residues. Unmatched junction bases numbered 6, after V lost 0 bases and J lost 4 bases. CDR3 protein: CASSLGAGVVETQYF. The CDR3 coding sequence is TGTGCCAGCAGCTTGGGGGCGGGAGTAGTAGAGACCCAGTACTTC.

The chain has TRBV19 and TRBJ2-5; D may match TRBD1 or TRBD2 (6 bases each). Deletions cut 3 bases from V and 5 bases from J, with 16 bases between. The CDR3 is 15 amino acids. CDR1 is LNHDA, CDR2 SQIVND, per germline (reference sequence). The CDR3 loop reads CASSILGGTRETQYF. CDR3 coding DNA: TGTGCCAGTAGTATTCTGGGGGGCACTAGGGAGACCCAGTACTTC.